These 3 T cell receptor beta chains share one sample of origin, sequenced in a study of CD8 T cells in ankylosing spondylitis. Using its own MiXCR run on the 5' RACE reads, TCRdb lists one record per CDR3 protein. The sample lists a few hundred thousand distinct CDR3 sequences, 9.5% to 12% occurring once. Source material: blood, either unsorted or a sorted T cell fraction (not recorded which). These receptors were collected from a male donor with ankylosing spondylitis or in good health (not recorded which).

The chain uses TRBV7-2 and TRBJ2-3; a possible D gene is TRBD2 (6 bases). Germline V lookup: CDR1 SGHTA, CDR2 FQGNSA. The V gene lost 5 bases and the J gene lost 4 bases, with 16 bases spanning the gap. There are 15 residues in the CDR3. CDR3 sequence (DNA): TGTGCCAGCAGCACCGGGTTAGGGACTTCAGATACGCAGTATTTT. It encodes CASSTGLGTSDTQYF.

This clonotype was seen a handful of times. This rearrangement joins TRBV10-3 to TRBJ1-5; D unclear. The CDR3 contains 16 residues. V was pared by 1 base and J by 1 base, with 11 bases between. Germline-derived CDR1 and CDR2 are ENHRY and SYGVKD. Here the CDR3 reads CAISEWGDVSNQPQHF. The CDR3 DNA sequence: TGTGCCATCAGTGAGTGGGGTGATGTGAGCAATCAGCCCCAGCATTTT.

On this clonotype: This may be a read error: a much more frequent sequence differs by one nucleotide. The chain employs TRBV12-3 or TRBV12-4 and TRBJ1-2; no firm D call. This CDR3 is 13 amino acids long. In nucleotides, the CDR3 is TGTGCCAGCAAGCCCATAGGAAACTATGACTACACCTTC. Protein sequence: CASKPIGNYDYTF.